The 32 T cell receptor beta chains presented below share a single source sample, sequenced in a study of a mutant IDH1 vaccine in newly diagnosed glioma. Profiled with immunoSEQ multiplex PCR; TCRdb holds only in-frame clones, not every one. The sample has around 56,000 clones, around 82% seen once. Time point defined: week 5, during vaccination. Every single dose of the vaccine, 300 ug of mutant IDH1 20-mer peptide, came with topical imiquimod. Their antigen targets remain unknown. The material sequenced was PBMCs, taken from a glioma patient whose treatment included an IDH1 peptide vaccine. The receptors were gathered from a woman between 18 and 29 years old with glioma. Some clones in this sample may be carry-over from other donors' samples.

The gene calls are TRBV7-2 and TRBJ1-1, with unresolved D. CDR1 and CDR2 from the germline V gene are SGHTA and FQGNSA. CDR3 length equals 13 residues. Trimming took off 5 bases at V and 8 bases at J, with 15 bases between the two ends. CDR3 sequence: CASSRGVGKEAFF. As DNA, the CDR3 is TGTGCCAGCAGCCGGGGTGTGGGGAAGGAAGCTTTCTTT.

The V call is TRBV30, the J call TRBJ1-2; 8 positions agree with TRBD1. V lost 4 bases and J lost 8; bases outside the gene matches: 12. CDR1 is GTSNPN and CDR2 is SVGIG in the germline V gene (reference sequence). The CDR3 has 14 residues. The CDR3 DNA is TGTGCCTGGACAGACGCTCAGGGGGCGGAAGGCTACACCTTC. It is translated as CAWTDAQGAEGYTF.

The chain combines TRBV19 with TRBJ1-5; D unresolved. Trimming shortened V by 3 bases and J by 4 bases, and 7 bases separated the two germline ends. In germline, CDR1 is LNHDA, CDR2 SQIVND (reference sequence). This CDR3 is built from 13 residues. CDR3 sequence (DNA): TGTGCCAGTAGTATCCAGATTAATCAGCCCCAGCATTTT. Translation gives CASSIQINQPQHF. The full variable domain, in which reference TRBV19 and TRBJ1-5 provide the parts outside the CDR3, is DGGITQSPKYLFRKEGQNVTLSCEQNLNHDAMYWYRQDPGQGLRLIYYSQIVNDFQKGDIAEGYSVSREKKESFPLTVTSAQKNPTAFYLCASSIQINQPQHFGDGTRLSIL.

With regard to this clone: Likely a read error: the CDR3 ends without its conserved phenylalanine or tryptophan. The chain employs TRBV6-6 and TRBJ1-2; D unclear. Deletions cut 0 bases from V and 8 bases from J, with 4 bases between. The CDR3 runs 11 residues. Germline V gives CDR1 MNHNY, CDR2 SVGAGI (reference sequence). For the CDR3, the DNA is TGTGCCAGCAGTTACTCGGAGGGCTACACCGTC. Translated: CASSYSEGYTV.

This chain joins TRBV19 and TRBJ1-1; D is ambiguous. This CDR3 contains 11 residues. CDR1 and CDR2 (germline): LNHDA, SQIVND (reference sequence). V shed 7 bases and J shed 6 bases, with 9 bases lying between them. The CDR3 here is CASTVGPEAFF. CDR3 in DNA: TGTGCCAGTACGGTCGGCCCTGAAGCTTTCTTT.

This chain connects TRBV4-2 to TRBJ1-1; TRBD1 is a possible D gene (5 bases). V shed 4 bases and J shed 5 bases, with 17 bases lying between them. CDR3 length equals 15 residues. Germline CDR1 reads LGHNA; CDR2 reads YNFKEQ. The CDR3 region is CASSPGRRGGTEAFF. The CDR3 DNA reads TGTGCCAGCAGCCCCGGCAGGAGGGGAGGAACTGAAGCTTTCTTT.

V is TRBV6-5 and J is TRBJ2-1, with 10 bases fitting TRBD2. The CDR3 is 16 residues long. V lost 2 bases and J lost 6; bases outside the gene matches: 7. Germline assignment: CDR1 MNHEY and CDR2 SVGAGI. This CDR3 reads CASSYASGSSSNEQFF. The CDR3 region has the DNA TGTGCCAGCAGTTACGCTAGCGGGAGTAGCAGCAATGAGCAGTTCTTC.

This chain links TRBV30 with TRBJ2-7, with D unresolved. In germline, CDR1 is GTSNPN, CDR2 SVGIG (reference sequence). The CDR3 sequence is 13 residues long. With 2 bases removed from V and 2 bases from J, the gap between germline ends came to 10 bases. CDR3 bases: TGTGCCTGGAGTTTTGTCCTTGCCTACGAGCAGTACTTC. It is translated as CAWSFVLAYEQYF.

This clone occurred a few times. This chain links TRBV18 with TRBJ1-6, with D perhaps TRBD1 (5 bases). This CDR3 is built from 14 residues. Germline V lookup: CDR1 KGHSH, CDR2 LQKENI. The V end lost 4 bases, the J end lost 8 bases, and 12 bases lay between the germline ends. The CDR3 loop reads CASSLLTDDSPLHF. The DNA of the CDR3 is TGTGCCAGCTCACTACTGACAGATGATTCACCCCTCCACTTT.

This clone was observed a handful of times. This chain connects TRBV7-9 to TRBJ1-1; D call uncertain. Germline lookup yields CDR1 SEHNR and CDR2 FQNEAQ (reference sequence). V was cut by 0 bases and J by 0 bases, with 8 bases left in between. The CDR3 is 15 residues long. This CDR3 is CASSLADPLNTEAFF. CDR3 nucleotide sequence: TGTGCCAGCAGCTTAGCGGACCCTTTGAACACTGAAGCTTTCTTT.

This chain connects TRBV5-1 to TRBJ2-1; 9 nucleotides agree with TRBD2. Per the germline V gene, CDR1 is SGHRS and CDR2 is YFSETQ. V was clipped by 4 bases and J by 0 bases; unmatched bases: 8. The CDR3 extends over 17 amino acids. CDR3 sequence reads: CASSENRAGGSYNEQFF. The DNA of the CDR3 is TGCGCCAGCAGCGAAAACAGAGCGGGAGGCTCCTACAATGAGCAGTTCTTC.

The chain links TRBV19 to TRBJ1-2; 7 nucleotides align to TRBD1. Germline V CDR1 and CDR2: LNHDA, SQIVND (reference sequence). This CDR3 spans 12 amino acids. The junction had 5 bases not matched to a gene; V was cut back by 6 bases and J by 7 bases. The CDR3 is CASRHRGTGYTF. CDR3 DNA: TGTGCCAGTAGACACAGGGGAACTGGCTACACCTTC.

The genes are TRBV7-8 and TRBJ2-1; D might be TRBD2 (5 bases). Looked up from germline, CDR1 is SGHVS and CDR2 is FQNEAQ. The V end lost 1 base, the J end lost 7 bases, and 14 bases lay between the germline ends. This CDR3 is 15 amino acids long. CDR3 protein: CASSLGLANGNEQFF. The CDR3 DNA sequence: TGTGCCAGCAGCTTAGGGCTAGCTAACGGGAATGAGCAGTTCTTC.

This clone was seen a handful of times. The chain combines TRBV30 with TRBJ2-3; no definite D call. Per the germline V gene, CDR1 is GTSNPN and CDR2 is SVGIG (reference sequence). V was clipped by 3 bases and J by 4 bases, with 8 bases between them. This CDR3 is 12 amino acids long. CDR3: CAWRWQADTQYF. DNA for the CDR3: TGTGCCTGGAGGTGGCAGGCAGATACGCAGTATTTT.

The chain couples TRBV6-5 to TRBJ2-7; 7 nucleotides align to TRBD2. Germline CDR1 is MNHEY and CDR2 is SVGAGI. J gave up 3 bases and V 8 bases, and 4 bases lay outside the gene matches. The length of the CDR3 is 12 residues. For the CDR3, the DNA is TGTGCCAGCTCCCGGGGGGACTACGAGCAGTACTTC. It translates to CASSRGDYEQYF.

The CDR3 sequence: CATDSSNTGELFF. CDR3 nucleotides: TGTGCCACCGACTCCTCGAACACCGGGGAGCTGTTTTTT. The chain employs TRBV10-3 and TRBJ2-2; D remains ambiguous. The CDR3 spans 13 residues. The germline V and J ends were trimmed by 10 bases and 0 bases, with 9 bases remaining between them. Per germline, CDR1 ENHRY and CDR2 SYGVKD.

The CDR3 DNA reads as TGCAGCGTTGTGTGGGGCCCGGAGACCCAGTACTTC. Translation: CSVVWGPETQYF. This chain uses TRBV29-1 with TRBJ2-5; a possible D gene is TRBD1 (5 bases). V was trimmed by 4 bases and J by 5 bases, leaving 11 bases between them. Germline CDR1 reads SQVTM; CDR2 reads ANQGSEA. CDR3 length: 12 residues.

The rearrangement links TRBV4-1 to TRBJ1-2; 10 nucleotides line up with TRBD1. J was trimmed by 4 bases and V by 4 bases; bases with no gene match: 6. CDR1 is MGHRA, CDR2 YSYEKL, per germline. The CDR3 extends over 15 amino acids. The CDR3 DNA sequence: TGCGCCAGCAGCCCGAGACAGGGGGCGGCCTATGGCTACACCTTC. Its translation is CASSPRQGAAYGYTF.

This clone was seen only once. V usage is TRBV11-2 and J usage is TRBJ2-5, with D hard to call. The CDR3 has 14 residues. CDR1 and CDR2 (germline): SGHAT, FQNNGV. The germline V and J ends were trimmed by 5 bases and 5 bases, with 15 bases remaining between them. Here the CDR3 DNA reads TGTGCCAGCAGCCCAACGACCCCTCAGGAGACCCAGTACTTC. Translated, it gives CASSPTTPQETQYF.

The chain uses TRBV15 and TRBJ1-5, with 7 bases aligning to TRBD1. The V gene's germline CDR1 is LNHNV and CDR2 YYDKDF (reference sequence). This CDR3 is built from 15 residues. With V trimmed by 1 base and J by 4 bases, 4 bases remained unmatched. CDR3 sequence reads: CATSRGGTVNQPQHF. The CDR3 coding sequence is TGTGCCACCAGCAGAGGGGGGACAGTAAATCAGCCCCAGCATTTT.

The CDR3 sequence is CASSPGPSLLYF. As DNA, the CDR3 is TGTGCCAGCAGTCCGGGGCCTTCGCTACTATACTTC. The chain joins TRBV27 to TRBJ2-7; D is perhaps TRBD1 or TRBD2 (5 bases each). CDR1 MNHEY and CDR2 SMNVEV come from the germline V gene (reference sequence). The CDR3 extends over 12 amino acids. V was shortened by 5 bases and J by 13 bases, with 18 bases between the two germline ends.

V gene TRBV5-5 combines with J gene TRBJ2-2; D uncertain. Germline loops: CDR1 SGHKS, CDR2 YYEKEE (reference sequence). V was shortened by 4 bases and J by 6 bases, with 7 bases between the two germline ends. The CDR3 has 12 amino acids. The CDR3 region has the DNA TGTGCCAGCAGCCTTGAGCCCGGGGAGCTGTTTTTT. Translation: CASSLEPGELFF.

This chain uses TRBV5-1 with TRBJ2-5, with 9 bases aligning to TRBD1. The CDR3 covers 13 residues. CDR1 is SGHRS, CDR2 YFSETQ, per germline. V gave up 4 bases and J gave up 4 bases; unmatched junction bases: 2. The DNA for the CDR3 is TGCGCCAGCAGCCGGGACAGGGTAGAGACCCAGTACTTC. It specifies CASSRDRVETQYF.

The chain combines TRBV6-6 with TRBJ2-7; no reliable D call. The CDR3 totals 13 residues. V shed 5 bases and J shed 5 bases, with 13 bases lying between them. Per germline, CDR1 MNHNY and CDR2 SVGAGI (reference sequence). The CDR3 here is CASSPAGFDEQYF. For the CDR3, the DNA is TGTGCCAGCAGTCCTGCAGGATTCGACGAGCAGTACTTC.

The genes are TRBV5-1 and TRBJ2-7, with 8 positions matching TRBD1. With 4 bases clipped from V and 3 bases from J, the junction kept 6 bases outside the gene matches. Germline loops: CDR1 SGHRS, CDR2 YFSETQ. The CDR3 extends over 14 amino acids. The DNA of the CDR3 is TGCGCCAGCAGCCCTTATACAGGGGGCTACGAGCAGTACTTC. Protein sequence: CASSPYTGGYEQYF. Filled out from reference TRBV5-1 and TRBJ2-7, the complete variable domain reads KAGVTQTPRYLIKTRGQQVTLSCSPISGHRSVSWYQQTPGQGLQFLFEYFSETQRNKGNFPGRFSGRQFSNSRSEMNVSTLELGDSALYLCASSPYTGGYEQYFGPGTRLTVT.

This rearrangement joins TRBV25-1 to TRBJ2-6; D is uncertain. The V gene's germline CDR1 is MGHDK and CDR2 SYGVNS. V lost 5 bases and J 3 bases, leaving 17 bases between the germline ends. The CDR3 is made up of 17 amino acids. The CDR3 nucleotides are TGTGCCAGCAGTACTCCAGTGGGTCGTTTTGGGGCCAACGTCCTGACTTTC. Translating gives CASSTPVGRFGANVLTF. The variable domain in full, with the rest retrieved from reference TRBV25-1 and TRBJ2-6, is EADIYQTPRYLVIGTGKKITLECSQTMGHDKMYWYQQDPGMELHLIHYSYGVNSTEKGDLSSESTVSRIRTEHFPLTLESARPSHTSQYLCASSTPVGRFGANVLTFGAGSRLTVL.

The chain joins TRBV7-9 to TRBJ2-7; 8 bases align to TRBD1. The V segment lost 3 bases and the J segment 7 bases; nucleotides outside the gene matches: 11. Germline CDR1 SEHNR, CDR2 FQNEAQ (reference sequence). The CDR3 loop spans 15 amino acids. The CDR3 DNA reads TGTGCCAGCAGCTTCGGACAGGGAAGGTCAGGGGAGCAGTACTTC. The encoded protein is CASSFGQGRSGEQYF.

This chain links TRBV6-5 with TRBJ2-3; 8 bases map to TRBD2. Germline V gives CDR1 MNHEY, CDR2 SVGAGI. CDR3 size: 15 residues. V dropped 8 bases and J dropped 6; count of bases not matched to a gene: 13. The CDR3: CASRRAGGRPDTQYF. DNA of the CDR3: TGTGCCAGCCGCAGGGCGGGGGGTCGCCCCGATACGCAGTATTTT.

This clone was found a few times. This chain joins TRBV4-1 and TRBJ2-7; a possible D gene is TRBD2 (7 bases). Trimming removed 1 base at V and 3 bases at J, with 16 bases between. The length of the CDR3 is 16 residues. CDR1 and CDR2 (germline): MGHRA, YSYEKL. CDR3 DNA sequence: TGCGCCAGCAGCCAAGTAGGGGGGAGGGCTCGCTACGAGCAGTACTTC. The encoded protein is CASSQVGGRARYEQYF.

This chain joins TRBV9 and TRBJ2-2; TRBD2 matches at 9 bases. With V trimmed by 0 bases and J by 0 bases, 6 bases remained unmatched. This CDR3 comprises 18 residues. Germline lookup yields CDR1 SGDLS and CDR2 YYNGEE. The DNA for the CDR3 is TGTGCCAGCAGCGTAGAAGCCAGACTAGCGGCGAACACCGGGGAGCTGTTTTTT. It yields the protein CASSVEARLAANTGELFF.

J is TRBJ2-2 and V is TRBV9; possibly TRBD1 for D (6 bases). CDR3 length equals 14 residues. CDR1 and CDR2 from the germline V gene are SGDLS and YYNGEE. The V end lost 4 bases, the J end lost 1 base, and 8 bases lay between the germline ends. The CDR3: CASSTTGNTGELFF. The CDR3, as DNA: TGTGCCAGCAGCACGACAGGGAACACCGGGGAGCTGTTTTTT.

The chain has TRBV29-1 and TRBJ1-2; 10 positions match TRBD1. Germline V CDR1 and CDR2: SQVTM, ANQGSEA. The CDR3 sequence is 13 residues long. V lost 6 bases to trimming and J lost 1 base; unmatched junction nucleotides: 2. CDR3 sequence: CSVGQGNNYGYTF. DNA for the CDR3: TGCAGCGTGGGACAGGGGAATAACTATGGCTACACCTTC.